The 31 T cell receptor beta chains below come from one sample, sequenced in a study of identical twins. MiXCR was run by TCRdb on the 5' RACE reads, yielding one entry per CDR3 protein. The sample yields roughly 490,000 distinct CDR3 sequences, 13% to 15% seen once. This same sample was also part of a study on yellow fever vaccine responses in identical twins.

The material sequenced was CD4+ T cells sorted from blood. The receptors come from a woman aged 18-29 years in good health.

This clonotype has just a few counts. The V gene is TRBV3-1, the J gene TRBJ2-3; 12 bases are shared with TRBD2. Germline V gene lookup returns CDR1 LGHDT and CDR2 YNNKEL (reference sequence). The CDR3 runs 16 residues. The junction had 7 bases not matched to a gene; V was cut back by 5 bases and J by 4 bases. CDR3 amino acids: CASSSRLAGVSDTQYF. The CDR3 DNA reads TGTGCCAGCAGCTCACGACTAGCGGGAGTGTCAGATACGCAGTATTTT.

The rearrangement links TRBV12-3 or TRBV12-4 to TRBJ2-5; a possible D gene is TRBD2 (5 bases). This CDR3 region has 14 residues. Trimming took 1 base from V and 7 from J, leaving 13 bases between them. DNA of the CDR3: TGTGCCAGCAGTTTAGGCTCGGGAACGGCGACCCAGTACTTC. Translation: CASSLGSGTATQYF.

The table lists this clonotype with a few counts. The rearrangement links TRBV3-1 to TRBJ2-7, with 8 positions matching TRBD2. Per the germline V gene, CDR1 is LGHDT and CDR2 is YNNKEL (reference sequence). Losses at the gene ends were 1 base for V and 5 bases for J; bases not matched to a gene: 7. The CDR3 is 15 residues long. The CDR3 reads CASSQGSGSTNEQYF. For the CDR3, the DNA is TGTGCCAGCAGCCAAGGGAGCGGGAGTACGAACGAGCAGTACTTC.

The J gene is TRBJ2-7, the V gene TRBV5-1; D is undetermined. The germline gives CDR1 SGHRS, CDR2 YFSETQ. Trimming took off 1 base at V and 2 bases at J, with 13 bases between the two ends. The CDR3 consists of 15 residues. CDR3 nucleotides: TGCGCCAGCAGCTTGTTGGAAAAACCCCCCTACGAGCAGTACTTC. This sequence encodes CASSLLEKPPYEQYF.

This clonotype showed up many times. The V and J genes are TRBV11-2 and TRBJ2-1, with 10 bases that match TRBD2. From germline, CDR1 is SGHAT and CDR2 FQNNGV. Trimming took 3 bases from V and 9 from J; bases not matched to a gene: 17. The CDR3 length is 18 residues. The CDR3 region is CASSFPTSAGGGVSEQFF. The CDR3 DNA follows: TGTGCCAGCAGCTTTCCCACCTCAGCGGGGGGGGGTGTTAGTGAGCAGTTCTTC. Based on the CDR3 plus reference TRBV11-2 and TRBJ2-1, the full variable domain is EAGVAQSPRYKIIEKRQSVAFWCNPISGHATLYWYQQILGQGPKLLIQFQNNGVVDDSQLPKDRFSAERLKGVDSTLKIQPAKLEDSAVYLCASSFPTSAGGGVSEQFFGPGTRLTVL.

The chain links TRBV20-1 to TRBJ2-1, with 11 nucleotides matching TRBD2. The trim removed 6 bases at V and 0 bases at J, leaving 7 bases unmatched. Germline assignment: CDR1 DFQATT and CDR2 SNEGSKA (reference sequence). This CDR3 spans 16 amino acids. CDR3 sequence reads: CSADGLAGNSYNEQFF. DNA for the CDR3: TGCAGTGCGGACGGACTAGCGGGCAACTCCTACAATGAGCAGTTCTTC.

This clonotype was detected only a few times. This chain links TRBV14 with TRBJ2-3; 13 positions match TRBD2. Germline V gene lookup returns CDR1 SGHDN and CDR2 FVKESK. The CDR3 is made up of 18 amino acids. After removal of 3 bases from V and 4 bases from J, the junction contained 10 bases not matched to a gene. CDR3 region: CASSQAYRGLAGADTQYF. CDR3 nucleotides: TGTGCCAGCAGCCAGGCATACCGAGGACTAGCGGGAGCAGATACGCAGTATTTT.

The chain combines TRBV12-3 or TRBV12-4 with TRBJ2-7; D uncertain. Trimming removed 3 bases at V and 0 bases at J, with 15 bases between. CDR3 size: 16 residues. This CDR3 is CASSFHLGSDSYEQYF. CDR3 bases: TGTGCCAGCAGTTTTCATCTGGGGTCAGACTCCTACGAGCAGTACTTC.

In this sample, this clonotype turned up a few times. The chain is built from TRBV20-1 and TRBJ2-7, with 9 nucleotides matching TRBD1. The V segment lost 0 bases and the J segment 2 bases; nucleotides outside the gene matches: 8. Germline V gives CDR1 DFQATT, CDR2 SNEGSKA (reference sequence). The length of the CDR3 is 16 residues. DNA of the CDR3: TGCAGTGCTAGAGAACAGGACAGGGGAATAGCCTACGAGCAGTACTTC. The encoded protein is CSAREQDRGIAYEQYF.

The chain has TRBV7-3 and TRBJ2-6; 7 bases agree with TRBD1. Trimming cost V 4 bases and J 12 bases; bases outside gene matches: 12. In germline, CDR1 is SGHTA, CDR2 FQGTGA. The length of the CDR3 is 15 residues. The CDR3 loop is CASSWKPQGSGVLTF. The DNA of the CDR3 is TGTGCCAGCAGCTGGAAACCACAGGGGAGTGGCGTCCTGACTTTC.

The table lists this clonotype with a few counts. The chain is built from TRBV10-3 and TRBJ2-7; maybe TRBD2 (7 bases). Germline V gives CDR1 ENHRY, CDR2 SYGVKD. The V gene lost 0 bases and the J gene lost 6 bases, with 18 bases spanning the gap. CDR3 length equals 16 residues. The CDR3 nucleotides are TGTGCCATCAGTGAGTCGACTTGGGGGGGGGGCGGCGAGCAGTACTTC. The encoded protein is CAISESTWGGGGEQYF.

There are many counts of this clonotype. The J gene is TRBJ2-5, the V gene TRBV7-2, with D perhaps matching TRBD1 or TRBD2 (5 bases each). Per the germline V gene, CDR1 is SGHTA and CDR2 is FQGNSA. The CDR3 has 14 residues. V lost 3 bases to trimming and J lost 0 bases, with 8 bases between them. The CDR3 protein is CASSLGVYQETQYF. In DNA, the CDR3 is TGTGCCAGCAGCTTGGGGGTGTACCAAGAGACCCAGTACTTC.

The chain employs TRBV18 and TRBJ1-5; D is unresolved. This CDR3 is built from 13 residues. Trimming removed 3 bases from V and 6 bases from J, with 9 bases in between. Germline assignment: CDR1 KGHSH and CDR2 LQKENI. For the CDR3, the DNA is TGTGCCAGCTCACCTGGTCGGAGTCAGCCCCAGCATTTT. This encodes CASSPGRSQPQHF.

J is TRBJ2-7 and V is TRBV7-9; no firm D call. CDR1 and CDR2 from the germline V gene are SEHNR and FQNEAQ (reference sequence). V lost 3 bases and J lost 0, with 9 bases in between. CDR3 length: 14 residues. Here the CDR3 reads CASSFTTSSYEQYF. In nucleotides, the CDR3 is TGTGCCAGCAGCTTTACCACAAGCTCCTACGAGCAGTACTTC.

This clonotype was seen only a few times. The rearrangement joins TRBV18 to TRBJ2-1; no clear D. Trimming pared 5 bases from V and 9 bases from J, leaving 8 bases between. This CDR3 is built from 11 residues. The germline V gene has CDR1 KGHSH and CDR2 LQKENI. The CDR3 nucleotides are TGTGCCAGCTCAAAGGTGGGTGAGCAGTTCTTC. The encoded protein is CASSKVGEQFF.

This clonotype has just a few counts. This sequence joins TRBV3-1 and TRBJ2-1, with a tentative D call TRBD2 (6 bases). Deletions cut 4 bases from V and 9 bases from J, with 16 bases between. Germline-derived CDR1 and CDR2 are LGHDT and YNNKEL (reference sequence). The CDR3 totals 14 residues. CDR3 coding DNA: TGTGCCAGCAGCCGAGAACTAGCAGTCGGTGAGCAGTTCTTC. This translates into CASSRELAVGEQFF.

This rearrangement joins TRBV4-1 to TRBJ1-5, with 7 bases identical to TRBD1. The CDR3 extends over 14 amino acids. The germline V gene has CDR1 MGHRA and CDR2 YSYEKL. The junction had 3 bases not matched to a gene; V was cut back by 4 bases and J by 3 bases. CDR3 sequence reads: CASSRGTDNQPQHF. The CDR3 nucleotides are TGCGCCAGCAGCCGGGGGACAGACAATCAGCCCCAGCATTTT.

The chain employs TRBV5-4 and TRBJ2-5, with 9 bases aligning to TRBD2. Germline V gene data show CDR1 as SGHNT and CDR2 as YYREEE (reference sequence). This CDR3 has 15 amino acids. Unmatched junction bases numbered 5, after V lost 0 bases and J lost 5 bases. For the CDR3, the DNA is TGTGCCAGCAGCTTGGTCGCGGGGGGGCTCGAGACCCAGTACTTC. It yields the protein CASSLVAGGLETQYF.

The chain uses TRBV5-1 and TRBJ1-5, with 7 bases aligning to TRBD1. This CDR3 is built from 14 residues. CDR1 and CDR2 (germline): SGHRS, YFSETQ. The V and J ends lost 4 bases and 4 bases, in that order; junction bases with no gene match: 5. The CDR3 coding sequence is TGCGCCAGCAGCCCGGGACAGCAAAATCAGCCCCAGCATTTT. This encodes CASSPGQQNQPQHF.

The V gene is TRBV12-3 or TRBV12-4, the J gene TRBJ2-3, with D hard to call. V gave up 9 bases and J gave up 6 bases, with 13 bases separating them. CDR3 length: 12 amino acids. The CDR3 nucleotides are TGTGCCAGTACACCAACCGTGGATACGCAGTATTTT. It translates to CASTPTVDTQYF.

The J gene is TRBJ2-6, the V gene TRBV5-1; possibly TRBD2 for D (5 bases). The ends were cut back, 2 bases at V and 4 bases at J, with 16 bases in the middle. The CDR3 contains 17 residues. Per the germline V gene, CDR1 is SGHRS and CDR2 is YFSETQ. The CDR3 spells CASSFVNRGAGANVLTF. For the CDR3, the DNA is TGCGCCAGCAGCTTCGTCAACCGGGGAGCGGGGGCCAACGTCCTGACTTTC. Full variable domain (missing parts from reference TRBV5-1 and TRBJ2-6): KAGVTQTPRYLIKTRGQQVTLSCSPISGHRSVSWYQQTPGQGLQFLFEYFSETQRNKGNFPGRFSGRQFSNSRSEMNVSTLELGDSALYLCASSFVNRGAGANVLTFGAGSRLTVL.

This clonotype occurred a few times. The CDR3 region has the DNA TGTGCCAGCAGCAAGGGGGCCACCGGGGAGCTGTTTTTT. Its protein is CASSKGATGELFF. The J gene is TRBJ2-2, the V gene TRBV6-2 or TRBV6-3; TRBD1 aligns across 7 bases. The V segment lost 6 bases and the J segment 4 bases; nucleotides outside the gene matches: 2. Germline CDR1 reads MNHEY; CDR2 reads SVGEGT. This CDR3 region has 13 residues.

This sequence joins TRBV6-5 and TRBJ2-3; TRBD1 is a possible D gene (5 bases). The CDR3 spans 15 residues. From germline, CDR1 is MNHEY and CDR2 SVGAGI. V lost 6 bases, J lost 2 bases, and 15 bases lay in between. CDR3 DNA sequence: TGTGCCAGCAGATACCAGGGTTTGCCCACAGATACGCAGTATTTT. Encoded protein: CASRYQGLPTDTQYF.

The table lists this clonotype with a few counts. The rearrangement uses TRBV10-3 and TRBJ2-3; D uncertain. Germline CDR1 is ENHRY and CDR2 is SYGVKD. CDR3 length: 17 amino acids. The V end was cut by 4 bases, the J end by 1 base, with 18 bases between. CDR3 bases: TGTGCCATCAGTGTCGGTTTAAGTGGGCAGGGCACAGATACGCAGTATTTT. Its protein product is CAISVGLSGQGTDTQYF.

In DNA, the CDR3 is TGTGCCAGCATGGAATCGGGATCCCCCTACGAGCAGTACTTC. Amino acids: CASMESGSPYEQYF. V and J are TRBV6-2 or TRBV6-3 and TRBJ2-7, with D perhaps TRBD2 (5 bases). Germline V gives CDR1 MNHEY, CDR2 SVGEGT. V dropped 7 bases and J dropped 2 bases, with 15 bases sitting between them. The length of the CDR3 is 14 residues.

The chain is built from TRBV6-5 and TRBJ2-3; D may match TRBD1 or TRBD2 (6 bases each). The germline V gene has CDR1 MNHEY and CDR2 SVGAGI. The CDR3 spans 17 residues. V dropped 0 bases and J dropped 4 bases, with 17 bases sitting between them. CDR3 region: CASSYSGTGARPDTQYF. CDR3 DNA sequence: TGTGCCAGCAGTTACTCGGGGACGGGGGCGCGACCAGATACGCAGTATTTT.

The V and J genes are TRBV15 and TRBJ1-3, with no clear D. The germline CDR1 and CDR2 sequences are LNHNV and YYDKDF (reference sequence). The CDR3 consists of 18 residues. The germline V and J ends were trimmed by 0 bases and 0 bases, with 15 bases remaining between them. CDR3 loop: CATSRDPSVKLSGNTIYF. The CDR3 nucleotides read TGTGCCACCAGCAGAGATCCTTCAGTGAAGCTCTCTGGAAACACCATATATTTT.

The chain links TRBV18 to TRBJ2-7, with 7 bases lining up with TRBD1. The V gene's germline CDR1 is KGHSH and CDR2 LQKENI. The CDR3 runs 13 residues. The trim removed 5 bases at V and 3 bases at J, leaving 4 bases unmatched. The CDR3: CASSGGQYYEQYF. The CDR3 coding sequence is TGTGCCAGCTCAGGGGGACAGTACTACGAGCAGTACTTC.

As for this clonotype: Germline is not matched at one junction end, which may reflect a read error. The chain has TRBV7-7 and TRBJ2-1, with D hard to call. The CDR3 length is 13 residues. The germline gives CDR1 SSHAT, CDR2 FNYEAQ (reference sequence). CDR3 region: CASSSVPAGEQFF. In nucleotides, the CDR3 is TGTGCTAGCAGCTCAGTCCCCGCCGGTGAGCAGTTCTTC.

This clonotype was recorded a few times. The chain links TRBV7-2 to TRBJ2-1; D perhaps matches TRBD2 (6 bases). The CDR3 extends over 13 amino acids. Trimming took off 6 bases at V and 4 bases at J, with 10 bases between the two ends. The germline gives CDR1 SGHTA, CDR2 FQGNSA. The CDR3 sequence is CASRGGVYNEQFF. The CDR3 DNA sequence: TGTGCCAGCAGGGGAGGAGTATACAATGAGCAGTTCTTC.

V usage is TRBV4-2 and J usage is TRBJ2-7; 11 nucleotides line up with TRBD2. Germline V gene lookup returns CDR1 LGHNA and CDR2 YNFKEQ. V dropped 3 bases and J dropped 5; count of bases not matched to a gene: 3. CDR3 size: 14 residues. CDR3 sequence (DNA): TGTGCCAGCAGCCATAGCGGGGGGGCCCACGAGCAGTACTTC. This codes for CASSHSGGAHEQYF.